The 10 T cell receptor beta chains below come from one sample, sequenced in a study of blood T cell repertoires in COVID-19 (dated by TCRdb to the early 2020s). Libraries were constructed by the immunoSEQ multiplex PCR assay. Sourced from immuneACCESS, this table was stored by TCRdb with only in-frame sequences that have V and J called. A share of the clones is absent; for the studies checked, an unresolved V gene accounts for under half, and the remainder has no known explanation. The sample data list more than 80,000 clones, and around 78% of these were observed just once. The top ten constitute 5% to 8% of the sample. The source material was peripheral blood. These receptors came from an elderly man with COVID-19, enrolled during active disease.

V and J are TRBV7-3 and TRBJ2-1, with 7 bases lining up with TRBD2. This CDR3 is built from 16 residues. Germline V gene data show CDR1 as SGHTA and CDR2 as FQGTGA. Trimming at V came to 1 base and at J to 0 bases, leaving 3 bases not matched to a gene. CDR3 in amino acids: CASSLRRGSSYNEQFF. DNA of the CDR3: TGTGCCAGCAGCTTAAGGCGGGGGAGCTCCTACAATGAGCAGTTCTTC.

This chain links TRBV24-1 with TRBJ2-1; 12 nucleotides agree with TRBD2. Unmatched junction bases numbered 2, after V lost 4 bases and J lost 2 bases. The CDR3 is 16 amino acids. Germline values: CDR1 KGHDR, CDR2 SFDVKD. The CDR3 DNA follows: TGTGCCACCAGTGAAACTAGCGGGAGGACCTACAATGAGCAGTTCTTC. Protein: CATSETSGRTYNEQFF.

The chain recombines TRBV2 with TRBJ1-1; TRBD1 is a possible D gene (5 bases). Trimming stripped 2 bases from V and 7 bases from J, with 17 bases between. This CDR3 comprises 15 residues. Germline CDR1 and CDR2: SNHLY and FYNNEI. The CDR3 DNA reads as TGTGCCAGCAGTGAATGGGGGAGGGAGACGTTTGAAGCTTTCTTT. Translated: CASSEWGRETFEAFF.

This clone was counted between two and nine times. The chain couples TRBV7-8 to TRBJ1-5; D not certain. This CDR3 region has 14 residues. The V end lost 7 bases, the J end lost 2 bases, and 12 bases lay between the germline ends. CDR1 and CDR2 from the germline V gene are SGHVS and FQNEAQ. The CDR3 DNA follows: TGTGCCAGCATCCCCGGGTTTGGCAATCAGCCCCAGCATTTT. Residues: CASIPGFGNQPQHF.

The chain links TRBV24-1 to TRBJ2-2, with 13 bases aligning to TRBD2. CDR1 and CDR2 from the germline V gene are KGHDR and SFDVKD. The CDR3 is made up of 18 amino acids. Losses at the gene ends were 1 base for V and 4 bases for J; bases not matched to a gene: 5. The CDR3 region is CATSDFRGLAGSTGELFF. The CDR3 DNA reads TGTGCCACCAGTGATTTCCGGGGACTAGCGGGAAGCACCGGGGAGCTGTTTTTT.

V and J are TRBV5-4 and TRBJ2-7, with 7 bases matching TRBD1. Germline trimming cut 4 bases from V and 0 bases from J; bases unmatched to any gene: 16. This CDR3 spans 18 amino acids. Germline CDR1 and CDR2: SGHNT and YYREEE (reference sequence). CDR3 amino acids: CASSKPGQLIMGSYEQYF. The CDR3 DNA reads as TGTGCCAGCAGCAAACCGGGACAGTTGATAATGGGCTCCTACGAGCAGTACTTC.

Written as DNA, the CDR3 is TGTGCCATACAGGGGGTCCGGGAGACCCAGTACTTC. The encoded protein is CAIQGVRETQYF. V is TRBV24-1 and J is TRBJ2-5, with 8 bases aligning to TRBD1. Germline loops: CDR1 KGHDR, CDR2 SFDVKD. Unmatched junction bases numbered 6, after V lost 11 bases and J lost 5 bases. The CDR3 has 12 amino acids.

The genes are TRBV2 and TRBJ1-4; unclear D gene. Trimming shortened V by 9 bases and J by 6 bases, and 14 bases separated the two germline ends. Germline V gene sequence: CDR1 SNHLY, CDR2 FYNNEI. The CDR3 has 13 amino acids. CDR3 DNA sequence: TGTGCCAGTAACACAGATGCATATGAAAAACTGTTTTTT. Encoded protein: CASNTDAYEKLFF.

V gene TRBV5-1 combines with J gene TRBJ1-2, with D tentatively TRBD1 (6 bases). Germline V gene data show CDR1 as SGHRS and CDR2 as YFSETQ. The CDR3 is 19 residues long. Trimming stripped 0 bases from V and 7 bases from J, with 28 bases between. Written as DNA, the CDR3 is TGCGCCAGCAGCTTGGGAATTACTACAGGGCGAACTCACCTTTCTGGCTACACCTTC. Its protein product is CASSLGITTGRTHLSGYTF.

The chain carries TRBV18 and TRBJ2-7, with D possibly being TRBD1 (6 bases). The CDR3 runs 14 residues. V was shortened by 3 bases and J by 3 bases, with 12 bases between the two germline ends. Germline V lookup: CDR1 KGHSH, CDR2 LQKENI. CDR3 residues: CASSPGTFGYEQYF. The CDR3 DNA reads as TGTGCCAGCTCACCCGGGACATTTGGCTACGAGCAGTACTTC. Combining the CDR3 with reference TRBV18 and TRBJ2-7 gives the whole variable domain NAGVMQNPRHLVRRRGQEARLRCSPMKGHSHVYWYRQLPEEGLKFMVYLQKENIIDESGMPKERFSAEFPKEGPSILRIQQVVRGDSAAYFCASSPGTFGYEQYFGPGTRLTVT.